The 25 T cell receptor beta chains reported below all come from one sample, sequenced in a study of T-cell reconstitution after alpha-beta-depleted transplantation in children. Unique molecular identifiers featured in how the TCRbeta library was prepared. Each CDR3 protein gets one entry after TCRdb re-called the PCR reads with MiXCR. The sample includes more than 200,000 distinct CDR3 sequences, under 30% of them seen just once. Sequencing was performed on PBMCs, taken before TCRalphabeta/CD19-depleted stem cell transplant. These receptor sequences come from a girl aged 2 to 9 with Fanconi anemia, due to receive a stem cell transplant.

The chain links TRBV7-6 to TRBJ2-1; D ambiguous. The V and J ends lost 1 base and 8 bases respectively, with 9 bases between them. Germline CDR1 SGHVS, CDR2 FNYEAQ. The CDR3 is made up of 13 amino acids. The chain's CDR3 is CASSLDYVYEQFF. The DNA of the CDR3 is TGTGCCAGCAGCTTAGACTACGTCTATGAGCAGTTCTTC. The entire variable domain, with the rest obtained from reference TRBV7-6 and TRBJ2-1, is as follows: GAGVSQSPRYKVTKRGQDVALRCDPISGHVSLYWYRQALGQGPEFLTYFNYEAQQDKSGLPNDRFSAERPEGSISTLTIQRTEQRDSAMYRCASSLDYVYEQFFGPGTRLTVL.

In its sample, this clonotype was seen many times. The chain combines TRBV28 with TRBJ1-2, with D possibly matching TRBD1 (6 bases). Trimming cost V 7 bases and J 0 bases, with 18 bases left between them. Germline CDR1 is MDHEN and CDR2 is SYDVKM. The length of the CDR3 is 16 residues. This CDR3 is CASTGGWGPANYGYTF. The CDR3 nucleotides read TGTGCCAGCACCGGAGGTTGGGGGCCCGCTAACTATGGCTACACCTTC.

This clonotype was seen more than once but under ten times. The rearrangement uses TRBV5-1 and TRBJ2-2, with D possibly being TRBD2 (5 bases). The germline CDR1 and CDR2 sequences are SGHRS and YFSETQ. The CDR3 loop spans 15 amino acids. The V end was cut by 0 bases, the J end by 8 bases, with 14 bases between. The CDR3 reads CASSLARMEEGELFF. In DNA form, the CDR3 reads TGCGCCAGCAGCTTGGCCAGAATGGAGGAAGGGGAGCTGTTTTTT. The full variable domain, rest sourced from reference TRBV5-1 and TRBJ2-2, is KAGVTQTPRYLIKTRGQQVTLSCSPISGHRSVSWYQQTPGQGLQFLFEYFSETQRNKGNFPGRFSGRQFSNSRSEMNVSTLELGDSALYLCASSLARMEEGELFFGEGSRLTVL.

This clonotype showed up many times. This rearrangement joins TRBV29-1 to TRBJ2-5; D remains ambiguous. CDR1 is SQVTM and CDR2 is ANQGSEA in the germline V gene. Between the trimmed V and J ends, which lost 8 bases and 4 bases, there was a span of 8 bases. CDR3 length: 10 amino acids. CDR3 sequence reads: CSPLRETQYF. CDR3 nucleotides: TGCAGCCCCCTTCGAGAGACCCAGTACTTC.

The rearrangement links TRBV4-2 to TRBJ2-7; D gene unclear. V gave up 2 bases and J gave up 0 bases, with 11 bases separating them. The germline CDR1 and CDR2 sequences are LGHNA and YNFKEQ. The CDR3 is made up of 15 amino acids. CDR3 DNA sequence: TGTGCCAGCAGCCAATCTCGCGCCAGCTCCTACGAGCAGTACTTC. Translated: CASSQSRASSYEQYF.

This clonotype was observed a few times. The genes are TRBV7-9 and TRBJ2-1, with D tentatively TRBD2 (6 bases). Trimming cost V 6 bases and J 0 bases, with 12 bases left between them. Germline V lookup: CDR1 SEHNR, CDR2 FQNEAQ (reference sequence). The CDR3 length is 15 residues. CDR3 sequence (DNA): TGTGCCAGCAGATCGGGACTTTTCTCCTACAATGAGCAGTTCTTC. Translating it yields CASRSGLFSYNEQFF.

Turning to this clonotype: The junction departs from the called germline gene at one end, perhaps through a read error. This chain joins TRBV29-1 and TRBJ2-5, with D tentatively TRBD2 (6 bases). This CDR3 is 17 amino acids long. Germline-derived CDR1 and CDR2 are SQVTM and ANQGSEA. The CDR3 reads CSVEGRWGVADQETQYF. The CDR3 DNA follows: TGCAGCGTCGAAGGCCGATGGGGGGTAGCCGACCAAGAGACCCAGTACTTC.

This clonotype was picked up a small number of times. The chain links TRBV10-2 to TRBJ2-7; 7 positions agree with TRBD1. The germline V gene has CDR1 WSHSY and CDR2 SAAADI. The length of the CDR3 is 17 residues. V was clipped by 3 bases and J by 3 bases; unmatched bases: 14. DNA for the CDR3: TGCGCCAGCAGTGACCGTGGACAGGCCCGGAAACTCTACGAGCAGTACTTC. It translates to CASSDRGQARKLYEQYF.

The chain combines TRBV28 with TRBJ2-6; TRBD1 matches 9 bases. Germline trimming cut 3 bases from V and 2 bases from J; bases unmatched to any gene: 5. Germline assignment: CDR1 MDHEN and CDR2 SYDVKM. This CDR3 is 17 amino acids long. The CDR3, as DNA: TGTGCCAGCAGTTTTCTACAGGGGGCAACTGGGGCCAACGTCCTGACTTTC. This gives the protein CASSFLQGATGANVLTF.

The V gene is TRBV20-1, the J gene TRBJ1-3, with 7 bases fitting TRBD1. Germline V gene data show CDR1 as DFQATT and CDR2 as SNEGSKA (reference sequence). The CDR3 runs 15 residues. The J segment lost 1 base and the V segment lost 2 bases, leaving 5 bases of the junction unmatched. CDR3 sequence: CSARNLRGSGNTIYF. For the CDR3, the DNA is TGCAGTGCTAGAAACCTCAGGGGGTCTGGAAACACCATATATTTT.

The sample holds many counts of this clonotype. The rearrangement links TRBV15 to TRBJ2-7, with D maybe TRBD1 (6 bases). CDR3 length: 15 residues. V lost 2 bases and J lost 0, with 11 bases in between. Germline values: CDR1 LNHNV, CDR2 YYDKDF (reference sequence). The DNA for the CDR3 is TGTGCCACCAGCAGACAGACAGGTAACTCCTACGAGCAGTACTTC. Its protein product is CATSRQTGNSYEQYF.

The gene calls are TRBV29-1 and TRBJ2-3; D perhaps matches TRBD1 (6 bases). V was pared by 3 bases and J by 2 bases, with 12 bases between. The germline gives CDR1 SQVTM, CDR2 ANQGSEA. The CDR3 loop spans 14 amino acids. CDR3 nucleotide sequence: TGCAGCGTTGATGGGTACAGGGACACAGATACGCAGTATTTT. As protein: CSVDGYRDTDTQYF.

This clonotype was picked up many times. This chain connects TRBV11-2 to TRBJ2-1; 7 positions match TRBD2. V lost 0 bases and J lost 5; bases outside the gene matches: 4. There are 15 residues in the CDR3. Germline V gene lookup returns CDR1 SGHAT and CDR2 FQNNGV. The CDR3 here is CASSLELARHNEQFF. DNA of the CDR3: TGTGCCAGCAGCTTAGAACTAGCGAGACACAATGAGCAGTTCTTC.

The V and J genes are TRBV18 and TRBJ2-7, with 7 bases matching TRBD2. J lost 2 bases, V lost 3 bases, and 10 bases had no gene match. This CDR3 comprises 16 residues. Per the germline V gene, CDR1 is KGHSH and CDR2 is LQKENI. The CDR3 coding sequence is TGTGCCAGCTCACCTGCCAAAGGACTAGAGCCCTACGAGCAGTACTTC. Its protein is CASSPAKGLEPYEQYF.

The table lists this clonotype with many counts. The chain links TRBV29-1 to TRBJ2-2; D may be TRBD1 (5 bases). Trimming took 4 bases from V and 2 from J, leaving 11 bases between them. Germline CDR1 and CDR2: SQVTM and ANQGSEA. The CDR3 totals 14 residues. For the CDR3, the DNA is TGCAGCGTTGCGGCAGGGTATAACACCGGGGAGCTGTTTTTT. This sequence encodes CSVAAGYNTGELFF.

This chain joins TRBV12-3 or TRBV12-4 and TRBJ2-7; a weak D match, TRBD2 (6 bases). With 2 bases removed from V and 2 bases from J, the gap between germline ends came to 10 bases. The CDR3 totals 14 residues. The CDR3 sequence is CASSLLGGPYEQYF. CDR3 coding DNA: TGTGCCAGCAGTTTACTCGGGGGACCCTACGAGCAGTACTTC.

V and J are TRBV5-1 and TRBJ1-1; maybe TRBD1 (6 bases). CDR1 SGHRS and CDR2 YFSETQ come from the germline V gene. Trimming removed 4 bases from V and 0 bases from J, with 13 bases in between. The CDR3 spans 15 residues. Here the CDR3 reads CASSPAQGMNTEAFF. CDR3 nucleotides: TGCGCCAGCAGCCCGGCTCAGGGGATGAACACTGAAGCTTTCTTT. The variable domain in full, completed from reference TRBV5-1 and TRBJ1-1, reads KAGVTQTPRYLIKTRGQQVTLSCSPISGHRSVSWYQQTPGQGLQFLFEYFSETQRNKGNFPGRFSGRQFSNSRSEMNVSTLELGDSALYLCASSPAQGMNTEAFFGQGTRLTVV.

This clonotype was recorded a few times. V and J are TRBV24-1 and TRBJ2-2, with TRBD1 matching over 9 bases. Germline V gives CDR1 KGHDR, CDR2 SFDVKD. Germline trimming cut 1 base from V and 3 bases from J; bases unmatched to any gene: 8. The CDR3 consists of 18 residues. The CDR3 is CATSDLPSGTGYTGELFF. As DNA, the CDR3 is TGTGCCACCAGTGATTTACCCTCCGGGACAGGGTACACCGGGGAGCTGTTTTTT.

This clonotype was seen many times. The chain combines TRBV20-1 with TRBJ2-1; D ambiguous. Germline assignment: CDR1 DFQATT and CDR2 SNEGSKA (reference sequence). V was trimmed by 1 base and J by 4 bases, leaving 8 bases between them. The CDR3 length is 13 residues. DNA of the CDR3: TGCAGTGCTAGAGTTCGGGTATACAATGAGCAGTTCTTC. Encoded protein: CSARVRVYNEQFF.

This chain links TRBV5-4 with TRBJ2-3, with D possibly TRBD1 on 5 matching bases. CDR3 size: 16 residues. Germline CDR1 reads SGHNT; CDR2 reads YYREEE (reference sequence). V was cut by 4 bases and J by 7 bases, with 22 bases left in between. CDR3 loop: CASSDLGRREGNTQYF. CDR3 bases: TGTGCCAGCAGCGACCTTGGGCGCAGGGAAGGGAATACGCAGTATTTT.

The chain joins TRBV20-1 to TRBJ2-1; D call uncertain. Germline loops: CDR1 DFQATT, CDR2 SNEGSKA (reference sequence). V was trimmed by 3 bases and J by 0 bases, leaving 15 bases between them. There are 16 residues in the CDR3. The chain's CDR3 is CSASPRNMSSYNEQFF. Here the CDR3 DNA reads TGCAGTGCTAGTCCAAGAAACATGAGCTCCTACAATGAGCAGTTCTTC.

Many counts were recorded for this clonotype. The rearrangement joins TRBV25-1 to TRBJ2-1; TRBD1 aligns across 9 bases. Germline V gene lookup returns CDR1 MGHDK and CDR2 SYGVNS. The V segment lost 2 bases and the J segment 6 bases; nucleotides outside the gene matches: 2. The length of the CDR3 is 14 residues. For the CDR3, the DNA is TGTGCCAGCAGTGAACCGGGACAGGGCAATGAGCAGTTCTTC. Translated: CASSEPGQGNEQFF. The full variable domain, with the rest looked up from reference TRBV25-1 and TRBJ2-1, is EADIYQTPRYLVIGTGKKITLECSQTMGHDKMYWYQQDPGMELHLIHYSYGVNSTEKGDLSSESTVSRIRTEHFPLTLESARPSHTSQYLCASSEPGQGNEQFFGPGTRLTVL.

A remark on this clonotype: This may come from a read error, since a much larger clone is one base off. The chain is built from TRBV28 and TRBJ2-5, with D maybe TRBD2 (5 bases). Germline V CDR1 and CDR2: MDHEN, SYDVKM. The CDR3 extends over 14 amino acids. CDR3 DNA: TGTGCCAGCAGTTTACGGGGTTGGGGAGAGACCCAGTGCTTC. It is translated as CASSLRGWGETQCF.

The chain has TRBV27 and TRBJ1-6; D ambiguous. V gave up 4 bases and J gave up 5 bases, with 6 bases separating them. From germline, CDR1 is MNHEY and CDR2 SMNVEV (reference sequence). The CDR3 has 13 residues. The CDR3 nucleotides read TGTGCCAGCAGTTCAACGAATAATTCACCCCTCCACTTT. The encoded protein is CASSSTNNSPLHF.

This chain uses TRBV29-1 with TRBJ1-1, with D perhaps matching TRBD1 (5 bases). Trimming took off 3 bases at V and 8 bases at J, with 16 bases between the two ends. The CDR3 covers 13 residues. From germline, CDR1 is SQVTM and CDR2 ANQGSEA. CDR3 nucleotide sequence: TGCAGCGTTGATCGAAGCGGGTGGGGCGAAGCTTTCTTT. This codes for CSVDRSGWGEAFF.